This T cell receptor (beta chain) was sequenced for a study of blood T cell repertoires in COVID-19. In the authors' methods: Scientists estimated how many nucleated cells there were by amplifying reference gene primers. Libraries were prepared by immunoSEQ multiplex PCR; TCRdb keeps only in-frame clonotypes and omits some of them. V and J calls plus clone size are reproduced from that table; the DNA served to infer D and trimming. The sample holds a few hundred thousand clones, approximately 86% seen once. This clone has only a few counts. The clonotype was recovered from a woman between 65 and 79 years old with active or convalescent COVID-19. Sequencing used peripheral blood.

The CDR3 region is CASSPDFPGTGGYTF. Written as DNA, the CDR3 is TGTGCCAGCTCACCAGACTTCCCGGGAACGGGTGGCTACACCTTC. The chain couples TRBV18 to TRBJ1-2; D not certain. Per germline, CDR1 KGHSH and CDR2 LQKENI. This CDR3 spans 15 amino acids. Deletions cut 2 bases from V and 7 bases from J, with 17 bases between. Full variable domain (outside the CDR3, taken from reference TRBV18 and TRBJ1-2): NAGVMQNPRHLVRRRGQEARLRCSPMKGHSHVYWYRQLPEEGLKFMVYLQKENIIDESGMPKERFSAEFPKEGPSILRIQQVVRGDSAAYFCASSPDFPGTGGYTFGSGTRLTVV.